The clone carrying this TCR beta chain was picked up a small number of times. Its antigen is not identified. Synthesis of TCR cDNA relied on 5'RACE template switching, which attached a universal primer site and UMIs. Using its own MiXCR run on the 5' RACE reads, TCRdb lists one record per CDR3 protein. The sample carries about 300,000 distinct CDR3 sequences, around 6.8% recorded once. The data originate from a study of T cells after yellow fever vaccination. Across the whole study: In the case of low-cell-number fractions, SMART-Seq v4 Ultra Low Input was used for preparation. Study results and limitations: Any FACS-sorted repertoire could hold abundant clonotypes that contaminate it from the bulk population. Weaker, the secondary response peaked sooner, at day 5 versus 15.

Sequencing was performed on PBMCs, taken about 41 days after the first yellow fever vaccination. The TCR originated in a man aged 18 to 29 who received the YFV17D yellow fever vaccine.

CDR3 nucleotides: TGTGCCAGCAGTTCATGGACGGACTCCTACGAGCAGTACTTC. Its protein product is CASSSWTDSYEQYF. The rearrangement joins TRBV27 to TRBJ2-7; D unresolved. Germline CDR1 MNHEY, CDR2 SMNVEV (reference sequence). The V gene lost 4 bases and the J gene lost 0 bases, with 10 bases spanning the gap. This CDR3 is 14 amino acids long.